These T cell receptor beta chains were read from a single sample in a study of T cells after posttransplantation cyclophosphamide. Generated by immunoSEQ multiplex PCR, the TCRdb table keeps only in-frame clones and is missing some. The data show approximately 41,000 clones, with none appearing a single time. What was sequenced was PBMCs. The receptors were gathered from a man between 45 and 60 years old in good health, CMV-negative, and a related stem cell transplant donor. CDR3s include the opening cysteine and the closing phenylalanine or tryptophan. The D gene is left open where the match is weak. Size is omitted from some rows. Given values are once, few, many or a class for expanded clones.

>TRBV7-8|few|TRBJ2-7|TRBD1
CASSFRQGGVAVFYEQYF
TGTGCCAGCAGCTTTCGACAGGGGGGGGTAGCCGTCTTCTACGAGCAGTACTTC
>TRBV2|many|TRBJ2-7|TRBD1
CASSERTGVEYEQYF
TGTGCCAGCAGTGAGAGGACAGGGGTTGAATACGAGCAGTACTTC
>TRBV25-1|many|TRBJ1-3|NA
CASADRLGGRNTIYF
TGTGCCAGCGCTGACCGGCTCGGGGGTCGAAACACCATATATTTT
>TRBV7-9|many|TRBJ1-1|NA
CASSSFGRNTEAFF
TGTGCCAGCAGCTCCTTCGGGAGGAACACTGAAGCTTTCTTT
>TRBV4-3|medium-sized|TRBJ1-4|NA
CASSPQARSTNEKLFF
TGCGCCAGCAGCCCCCAGGCCCGATCAACTAATGAAAAACTGTTTTTT
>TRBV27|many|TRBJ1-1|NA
CASSPWGGNTEAFF
TGTGCCAGCAGTCCCTGGGGAGGGAACACTGAAGCTTTCTTT
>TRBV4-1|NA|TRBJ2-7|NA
CASSLGSLGHEQYF
TGCGCCAGCAGCCTAGGGAGTCTCGGGCACGAGCAGTACTTC
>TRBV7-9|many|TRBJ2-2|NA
CASSLDRNTGELFF
TGTGCCAGCAGCTTAGACAGGAACACCGGGGAGCTGTTTTTT
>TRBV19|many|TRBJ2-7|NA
CASSMYSHSSYEQYF
TGTGCCAGTAGTATGTACAGTCACAGTTCCTACGAGCAGTACTTC
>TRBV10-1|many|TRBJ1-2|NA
CASSVGGNYGYTF
TGCGCCAGCAGTGTTGGGGGCAACTATGGCTACACCTTC
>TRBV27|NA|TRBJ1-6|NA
CASKAGGGSPLHF
TGTGCCAGCAAGGCGGGAGGGGGTTCACCCCTCCACTTT
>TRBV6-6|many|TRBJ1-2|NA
CATTRTARAGGYTF
TGTGCCACCACCCGGACCGCCCGAGCGGGGGGCTACACCTTC
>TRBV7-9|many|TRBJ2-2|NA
CASSLAGVDTGELFF
TGTGCCAGCAGCTTAGCAGGGGTAGATACCGGGGAGCTGTTTTTT
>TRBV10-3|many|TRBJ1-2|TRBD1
CAISESPGQGYGYTF
TGTGCCATCAGTGAGTCCCCGGGACAGGGATATGGCTACACCTTC
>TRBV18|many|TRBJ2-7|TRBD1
CASSPAGTGGAYEQYF
TGTGCCAGCTCACCAGCCGGGACAGGGGGGGCCTACGAGCAGTACTTC
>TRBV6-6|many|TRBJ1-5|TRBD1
CASSYFRGALEQPQHF
TGTGCCAGCAGTTACTTCAGGGGGGCGCTGGAACAGCCCCAGCATTTT
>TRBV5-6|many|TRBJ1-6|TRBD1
CASSPGDRNSPLHF
TGTGCCAGCAGCCCGGGGGACAGAAATTCACCCCTCCACTTT
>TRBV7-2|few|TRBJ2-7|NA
CASSLLVYEQYF
TGTGCCAGCAGCTTATTAGTCTACGAGCAGTACTTC
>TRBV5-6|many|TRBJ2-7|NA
CASSSPFGSAPSYEQYF
TGTGCCAGCAGCTCTCCATTCGGGTCCGCCCCCTCCTACGAGCAGTACTTC
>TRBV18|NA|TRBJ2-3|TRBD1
CASSPPGQNTDTQYF
TGTGCCAGCTCACCACCGGGACAGAATACAGATACGCAGTATTTT
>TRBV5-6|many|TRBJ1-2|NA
CASSVPGPTPYGYTF
TGTGCCAGCAGCGTGCCGGGTCCTACCCCATATGGCTACACCTTC
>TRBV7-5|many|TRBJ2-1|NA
CARKPPGQIYNEQFF
TGTGCCAGAAAACCACCGGGACAGATATACAATGAGCAGTTCTTC
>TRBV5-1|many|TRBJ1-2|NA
CASSSEGVGYTF
TGCGCCAGCAGCTCCGAGGGGGTCGGCTACACCTTC
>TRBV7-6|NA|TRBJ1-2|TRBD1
CASSLAKGLQGLSGLYGYTF
TGTGCCAGCAGCTTAGCGAAAGGGTTACAGGGGCTCTCAGGCCTATATGGCTACACCTTC
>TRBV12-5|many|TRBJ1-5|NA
CASGQAQPQHF
TGTGCTAGTGGCCAGGCCCAGCCCCAGCATTTT
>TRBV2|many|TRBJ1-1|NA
CASRTPVGGSVAFF
TGTGCCAGCCGGACGCCCGTGGGGGGGTCAGTAGCTTTCTTT
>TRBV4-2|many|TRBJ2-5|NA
CASLLVRRQETQYF
TGTGCCAGCCTTCTAGTGAGACGCCAAGAGACCCAGTACTTC
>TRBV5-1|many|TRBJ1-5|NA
CASSPTTTSQPQHF
TGCGCCAGCAGCCCGACCACGACATCTCAGCCCCAGCATTTT
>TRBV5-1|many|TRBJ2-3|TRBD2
CASSLGRGASTDTQYF
TGCGCCAGCAGCTTGGGGCGGGGGGCTTCCACAGATACGCAGTATTTT
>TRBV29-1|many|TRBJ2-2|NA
CSVDGARGSGELFF
TGCAGCGTTGACGGGGCTCGGGGGTCCGGGGAGCTGTTTTTT
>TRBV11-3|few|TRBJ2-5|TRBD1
CASSVGTELQETQYF
TGTGCCAGCAGCGTAGGGACAGAATTACAAGAGACCCAGTACTTC
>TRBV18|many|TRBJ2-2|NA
CASSLKGLMNTGELFF
TGTGCCAGCTCTCTAAAGGGACTGATGAACACCGGGGAGCTGTTTTTT
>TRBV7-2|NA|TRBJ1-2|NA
CASSLRGGGYGYTF
TGTGCCAGCAGCCTACGGGGGGGAGGTTATGGCTACACCTTC
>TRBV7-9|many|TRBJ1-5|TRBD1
CASSLDRGRQPQHF
TGTGCCAGCAGCTTAGACAGGGGTAGGCAGCCCCAGCATTTT
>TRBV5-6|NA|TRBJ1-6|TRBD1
CASSRRGTGPKELHF
TGTGCCAGCAGCCGCCGGGGGACAGGTCCCAAAGAACTCCACTTT
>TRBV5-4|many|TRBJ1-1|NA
CASSLDGGRGAFF
TGTGCCAGCAGCTTGGACGGCGGGCGAGGAGCTTTCTTT
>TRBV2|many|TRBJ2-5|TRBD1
CASSGTLTGIQETQYF
TGTGCCAGCAGTGGAACCCTGACAGGGATCCAAGAGACCCAGTACTTC
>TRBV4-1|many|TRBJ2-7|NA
CASSQAPRTEALGEYF
TGCGCCAGCAGCCAAGCCCCCAGGACAGAGGCTTTGGGAGAGTACTTC
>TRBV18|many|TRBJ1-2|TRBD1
CASSAQTGSYTF
TGTGCCAGCTCGGCTCAGACAGGGAGCTACACCTTC
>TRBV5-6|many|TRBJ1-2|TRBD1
CASSVPAGQGIGGYTF
TGTGCCAGCAGCGTCCCGGCGGGACAGGGTATCGGAGGCTACACCTTC
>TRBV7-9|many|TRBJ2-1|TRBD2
CASSLIAGSYNEQFF
TGTGCCAGCAGCTTGATAGCGGGATCCTACAATGAGCAGTTCTTC
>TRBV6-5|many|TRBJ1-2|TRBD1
CASSDRAKNYGYTF
TGTGCCAGCAGCGACAGGGCGAAAAACTATGGCTACACCTTC
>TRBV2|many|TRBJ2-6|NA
CASSPNTGANVLTF
TGTGCCAGCAGTCCAAACACTGGGGCCAACGTCCTGACTTTC
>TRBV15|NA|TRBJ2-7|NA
CATSRAFSYEQYF
TGTGCCACATCCAGGGCCTTCTCCTACGAGCAGTACTTC
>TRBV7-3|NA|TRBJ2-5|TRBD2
CASSFSGRSGETQYF
TGTGCCAGCAGCTTTAGCGGGCGGTCTGGGGAGACCCAGTACTTC
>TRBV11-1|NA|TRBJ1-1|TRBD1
CASSLGTGMRSTEAFF
TGTGCCAGCAGCTTAGGGACAGGGATGAGGAGCACTGAAGCTTTCTTT
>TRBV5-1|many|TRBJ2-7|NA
CASSWGADNYEQYF
TGCGCCAGCAGCTGGGGAGCAGATAACTACGAGCAGTACTTC
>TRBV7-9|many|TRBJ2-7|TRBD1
CASSWDRDYEQYF
TGTGCCAGCAGCTGGGACAGAGACTACGAGCAGTACTTC
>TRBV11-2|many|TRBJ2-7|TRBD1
CASSFPGGYEQYF
TGTGCCAGCAGCTTCCCAGGGGGCTACGAGCAGTACTTC
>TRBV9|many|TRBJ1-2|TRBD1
CASSVGTATMGGYTF
TGTGCCAGCAGCGTGGGGACAGCTACTATGGGAGGCTACACCTTC
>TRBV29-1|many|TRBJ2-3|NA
CSAAQGNPTDTQYF
TGCAGCGCTGCACAGGGTAACCCCACAGATACGCAGTATTTT
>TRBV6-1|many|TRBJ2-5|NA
CASSEARRLSAQYF
TGTGCCAGCAGTGAAGCGCGGCGGCTTTCGGCCCAGTACTTC
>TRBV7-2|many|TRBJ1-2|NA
CASSLAANSKSGYTF
TGTGCCAGCAGCTTAGCAGCGAACTCCAAGTCTGGCTACACCTTC
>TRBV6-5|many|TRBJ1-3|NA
CASSYSISVSGNTIYF
TGTGCCAGCAGTTACTCGATATCAGTTTCTGGAAACACCATATATTTT
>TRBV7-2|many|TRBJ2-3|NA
CASSLVPRRGDTQYF
TGTGCCAGCAGCTTAGTCCCTCGAAGGGGAGATACGCAGTATTTT
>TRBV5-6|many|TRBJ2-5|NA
CASSFGGGETQYF
TGTGCCAGCAGCTTTGGCGGTGGGGAGACCCAGTACTTC
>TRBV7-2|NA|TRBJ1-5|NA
CASSIKVSNQPQHF
TGTGCCAGCAGCATTAAAGTTAGTAATCAGCCCCAGCATTTT